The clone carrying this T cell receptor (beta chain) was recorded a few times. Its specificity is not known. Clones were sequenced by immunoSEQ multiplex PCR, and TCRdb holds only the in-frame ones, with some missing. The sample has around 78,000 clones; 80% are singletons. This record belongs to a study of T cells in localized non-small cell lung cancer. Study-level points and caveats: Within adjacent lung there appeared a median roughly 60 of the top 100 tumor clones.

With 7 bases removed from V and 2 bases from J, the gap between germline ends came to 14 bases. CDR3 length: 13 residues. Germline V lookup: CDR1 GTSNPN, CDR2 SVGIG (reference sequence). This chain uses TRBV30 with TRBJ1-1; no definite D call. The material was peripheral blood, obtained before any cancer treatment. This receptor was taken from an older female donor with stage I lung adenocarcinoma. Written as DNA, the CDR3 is TGTGCCTTCGAAAAGGACCCAAACACTGAAGCTTTCTTT. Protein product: CAFEKDPNTEAFF.